A single sample gave rise to the 29 T cell receptor beta chains below, sequenced in a study of response to subunit inactivated influenza vaccine. From the RT-PCR reads, TCRdb called clonotypes with MiXCR, one entry per CDR3 protein. The data hold around 750,000 distinct CDR3 sequences, with roughly 20% observed a single time. The specimen comprised PBMCs from blood, sampled about 5 days after vaccination. All receptors come from a middle-aged man who received an inactivated influenza vaccine.

The chain is built from TRBV4-3 and TRBJ2-6; D is uncertain. The germline CDR1 and CDR2 sequences are LGHNA and YSLEER. Trimming shortened V by 1 base and J by 0 bases, and 7 bases separated the two germline ends. The CDR3 covers 16 residues. For the CDR3, the DNA is TGCGCCAGCAGCCAAGCGTTAGACTCTGGGGCCAACGTCCTGACTTTC. Translated, it gives CASSQALDSGANVLTF.

This clonotype was seen repeatedly, ten times or more. The chain combines TRBV27 with TRBJ2-1; no clear D. The CDR3 consists of 9 residues. V lost 7 bases and J 7 bases, leaving 2 bases between the germline ends. Germline lookup yields CDR1 MNHEY and CDR2 SMNVEV (reference sequence). CDR3 DNA: TGTGCCAGCAATAATGAGCAGTTCTTC. It specifies CASNNEQFF.

This chain connects TRBV20-1 to TRBJ1-1; TRBD1 matches 10 bases. Trimming removed 1 base from V and 4 bases from J; junction bases left unmatched: 9. The CDR3 totals 16 residues. CDR1 is DFQATT and CDR2 is SNEGSKA in the germline V gene (reference sequence). The CDR3 nucleotides are TGCAGTGCTAGAGGGGTGGGACAGGGGCTCCGCACTGAAGCTTTCTTT. Protein product: CSARGVGQGLRTEAFF.

This clonotype came up a few times. J is TRBJ2-6 and V is TRBV7-2, with no clear D. The CDR3 consists of 15 residues. Looked up from germline, CDR1 is SGHTA and CDR2 is FQGNSA. The V end lost 1 base, the J end lost 2 bases, and 6 bases lay between the germline ends. DNA for the CDR3: TGTGCCAGCAGCTTAGAACAGACTGGGGCCAACGTCCTGACTTTC. This sequence encodes CASSLEQTGANVLTF.

This clonotype has a count of ten or more. The rearrangement uses TRBV4-3 and TRBJ1-6, with 8 bases lining up with TRBD1. CDR1 is LGHNA, CDR2 YSLEER, per germline. Unmatched junction bases numbered 2, after V lost 1 base and J lost 0 bases. This CDR3 is built from 17 residues. The CDR3 is CASSQGTGSSYNSPLHF. CDR3 nucleotides: TGCGCCAGCAGCCAAGGGACAGGGAGCTCCTATAATTCACCCCTCCACTTT.

The chain joins TRBV12-3 or TRBV12-4 to TRBJ2-3; tentative D call: TRBD2 (5 bases). V was cut by 4 bases and J by 0 bases, with 20 bases left in between. CDR3 length equals 18 residues. As DNA, the CDR3 is TGTGCCAGCAGTTCCTTAGCCAACATAGCGATTAGCACAGATACGCAGTATTTT. It encodes CASSSLANIAISTDTQYF.

There are a few counts of this clonotype. This chain joins TRBV20-1 and TRBJ2-7; maybe TRBD2 (7 bases). This CDR3 spans 14 amino acids. Trimming shortened V by 3 bases and J by 5 bases, and 17 bases separated the two germline ends. Germline lookup yields CDR1 DFQATT and CDR2 SNEGSKA (reference sequence). The CDR3 sequence is CSASRGLRLNEQYF. Here the CDR3 DNA reads TGCAGTGCTAGCAGGGGACTACGACTAAACGAGCAGTACTTC.

This rearrangement joins TRBV7-2 to TRBJ2-5, with D perhaps matching TRBD1 (6 bases). Trimming stripped 5 bases from V and 4 bases from J, with 14 bases between. The CDR3 is 14 amino acids. The V gene's germline CDR1 is SGHTA and CDR2 FQGNSA. CDR3 sequence reads: CASSHQGPGETQYF. The CDR3 nucleotides are TGTGCCAGCAGCCATCAGGGGCCGGGAGAGACCCAGTACTTC. Filled out from reference TRBV7-2 and TRBJ2-5, the complete variable domain reads GAGVSQSPSNKVTEKGKDVELRCDPISGHTALYWYRQSLGQGLEFLIYFQGNSAPDKSGLPSDRFSAERTGGSVSTLTIQRTQQEDSAVYLCASSHQGPGETQYFGPGTRLLVL.

V and J are TRBV4-2 and TRBJ2-1, with TRBD2 matching over 14 bases. Unmatched junction bases numbered 10, after V lost 2 bases and J lost 4 bases. CDR3 length equals 19 residues. Germline CDR1 and CDR2: LGHNA and YNFKEQ. CDR3 DNA sequence: TGTGCCAGCAGCCAACCGGGACTAGCGGGAGTAAAACGGTACAATGAGCAGTTCTTC. It translates to CASSQPGLAGVKRYNEQFF.

This clonotype was seen a handful of times. The CDR3 coding sequence is TGTGCCAGCAGCCGGATCCGGGGGAGCTCCTACGAGCAGTACTTC. This gives the protein CASSRIRGSSYEQYF. The chain employs TRBV7-6 and TRBJ2-7, with a possible D match to TRBD2 (6 bases). V lost 5 bases to trimming and J lost 0 bases, with 14 bases between them. Germline CDR1 reads SGHVS; CDR2 reads FNYEAQ. The CDR3 is 15 residues long.

This clonotype has just a few counts. The CDR3 reads CASSRPRQGSEQYF. The CDR3 region has the DNA TGTGCCAGCAGTCGCCCGAGACAGGGCTCCGAGCAGTACTTC. The chain employs TRBV6-2 or TRBV6-3 and TRBJ2-7, with 7 bases fitting TRBD1. This CDR3 is built from 14 residues. V shed 5 bases, J shed 6 bases, and the junction held 10 bases outside the gene matches. Germline loops: CDR1 MNHEY, CDR2 SVGEGT.

The chain carries TRBV5-1 and TRBJ2-3; TRBD1 aligns across 12 bases. J gave up 4 bases and V 4 bases, and 7 bases lay outside the gene matches. The germline gives CDR1 SGHRS, CDR2 YFSETQ. The CDR3 consists of 16 residues. The CDR3 region is CASSVGTGGEADTQYF. CDR3 nucleotide sequence: TGCGCCAGCAGCGTGGGGACAGGGGGCGAGGCAGATACGCAGTATTTT.

In its sample, this clonotype was seen a few times. CDR3 protein: CASSPEGAYNEQFF. Here the CDR3 DNA reads TGCGCCAGCAGCCCTGAGGGGGCCTACAATGAGCAGTTCTTC. The J gene is TRBJ2-1, the V gene TRBV5-1; D may be TRBD1 (6 bases). Trimming removed 4 bases at V and 2 bases at J, with 10 bases between. CDR3 length: 14 residues. The germline CDR1 and CDR2 sequences are SGHRS and YFSETQ.

This clonotype was seen a handful of times. The rearrangement uses TRBV12-3 or TRBV12-4 and TRBJ2-1; D gene ambiguous. The CDR3 covers 12 residues. V lost 3 bases to trimming and J lost 8 bases, with 8 bases between them. The CDR3 region has the DNA TGTGCCAGCAGTTTTGGCGATCATGAGCAGTTCTTC. Translated: CASSFGDHEQFF.

V gene TRBV11-2 combines with J gene TRBJ2-2; D may be TRBD1 or TRBD2 (6 bases each). The CDR3 totals 17 residues. With 5 bases removed from V and 8 bases from J, the gap between germline ends came to 24 bases. The germline V gene has CDR1 SGHAT and CDR2 FQNNGV. Here the CDR3 reads CASSRGRGLKFSGELFF. CDR3 in DNA: TGTGCCAGCAGCCGGGGACGGGGGCTCAAATTTAGTGGGGAGCTGTTTTTT.

This clonotype was detected a few times. V usage is TRBV29-1 and J usage is TRBJ2-1; TRBD2 matches at 10 bases. CDR3 length: 14 amino acids. The germline V gene encodes CDR1 SQVTM and CDR2 ANQGSEA. The V gene end was trimmed by 7 bases and the J gene end by 5 bases; junction bases not matched to a gene: 8. The CDR3 bases are TGCAGCGCGTCGGGGACTAGCGATCACAATGAGCAGTTCTTC. Its translation: CSASGTSDHNEQFF.

The chain has TRBV2 and TRBJ2-1; D unresolved. Per germline, CDR1 SNHLY and CDR2 FYNNEI. The CDR3 runs 14 residues. Trimming cost V 4 bases and J 8 bases, with 15 bases left between them. In nucleotides, the CDR3 is TGTGCCAGCAGTGGAGCAGGAATCGGCTATGAGCAGTTCTTC. Protein sequence: CASSGAGIGYEQFF.

The chain combines TRBV25-1 with TRBJ2-7; TRBD2 might be the D (6 bases). This CDR3 has 15 amino acids. V lost 6 bases and J lost 1, with 16 bases in between. Germline CDR1 and CDR2: MGHDK and SYGVNS. CDR3 coding DNA: TGTGCCAGCAGCACATTAGGGGACTCTTCCTACGAGCAGTACTTC. Translating it yields CASSTLGDSSYEQYF.

This clonotype was seen a handful of times. This chain connects TRBV3-1 to TRBJ2-1; TRBD1 might be the D (6 bases). The CDR3 extends over 13 amino acids. The V gene lost 4 bases and the J gene lost 10 bases, with 14 bases spanning the gap. Germline values: CDR1 LGHDT, CDR2 YNNKEL (reference sequence). The CDR3 bases are TGTGCCAGCAGCCTCCCAGGGACAACCGAGCAGTTCTTC. Translation: CASSLPGTTEQFF.

At least ten counts were recorded for this clonotype. The V gene is TRBV28, the J gene TRBJ2-7; 7 positions match TRBD1. The trim removed 7 bases at V and 4 bases at J, leaving 1 base unmatched. The CDR3 length is 11 residues. Germline V gene lookup returns CDR1 MDHEN and CDR2 SYDVKM. CDR3 in amino acids: CASTGGYEQYF. In nucleotides, the CDR3 is TGTGCCAGCACAGGGGGTTACGAGCAGTACTTC.

The chain uses TRBV3-1 and TRBJ1-2; D not certain. Trimming removed 1 base at V and 7 bases at J, with 10 bases between. Germline assignment: CDR1 LGHDT and CDR2 YNNKEL (reference sequence). This CDR3 contains 13 residues. CDR3 amino acids: CASSQVGGIGYTF. The CDR3 DNA sequence: TGTGCCAGCAGCCAAGTGGGAGGGATTGGCTACACCTTC.

The table lists this clonotype with a few counts. The chain combines TRBV5-5 with TRBJ2-2; D might be TRBD2 (6 bases). Germline CDR1 is SGHKS and CDR2 is YYEKEE (reference sequence). The CDR3 runs 14 residues. Trimming took off 4 bases at V and 3 bases at J, with 10 bases between the two ends. CDR3 residues: CASSRGDYTGELFF. The CDR3 DNA follows: TGTGCCAGCAGCCGTGGGGACTACACCGGGGAGCTGTTTTTT.

The rearrangement uses TRBV7-6 and TRBJ2-1; D remains unclear. Deletions cut 2 bases from V and 0 bases from J, with 5 bases between. CDR1 SGHVS and CDR2 FNYEAQ come from the germline V gene. The CDR3 is 14 amino acids. The CDR3 loop is CASSLFSSYNEQFF. Written as DNA, the CDR3 is TGTGCCAGCAGCTTATTCTCCTCCTACAATGAGCAGTTCTTC.

The chain couples TRBV5-1 to TRBJ2-7, with D possibly TRBD1 on 6 matching bases. The CDR3 is 14 amino acids. V lost 4 bases to trimming and J lost 3 bases, with 14 bases between them. The germline gives CDR1 SGHRS, CDR2 YFSETQ. The CDR3 coding sequence is TGCGCCAGCAGCCCCGGGACATTTGACTACGAGCAGTACTTC. It translates to CASSPGTFDYEQYF. The variable domain in full, with the rest retrieved from reference TRBV5-1 and TRBJ2-7, is KAGVTQTPRYLIKTRGQQVTLSCSPISGHRSVSWYQQTPGQGLQFLFEYFSETQRNKGNFPGRFSGRQFSNSRSEMNVSTLELGDSALYLCASSPGTFDYEQYFGPGTRLTVT.

There are a few counts of this clonotype. V gene TRBV20-1 combines with J gene TRBJ2-5; 12 bases line up with TRBD2. The V gene's germline CDR1 is DFQATT and CDR2 SNEGSKA (reference sequence). V lost 0 bases and J lost 4; bases outside the gene matches: 3. The CDR3 is made up of 15 amino acids. The DNA of the CDR3 is TGCAGTGCTAGAGACCCACTAGCGGGGGGAGAGACCCAGTACTTC. Amino acid sequence: CSARDPLAGGETQYF.

The gene calls are TRBV7-2 and TRBJ2-5, with 8 bases matching TRBD1. Per germline, CDR1 SGHTA and CDR2 FQGNSA. The CDR3 extends over 16 amino acids. With V trimmed by 2 bases and J by 5 bases, 10 bases remained unmatched. CDR3 protein: CASSLISGGFGETQYF. CDR3 in DNA: TGTGCCAGCAGCTTAATCTCAGGGGGCTTTGGGGAGACCCAGTACTTC.

This clonotype was picked up a small number of times. The V call is TRBV2, the J call TRBJ2-3; 9 bases are a match to TRBD2. The CDR3 is made up of 16 amino acids. From germline, CDR1 is SNHLY and CDR2 FYNNEI. With 3 bases clipped from V and 2 bases from J, the junction kept 6 bases outside the gene matches. The CDR3 protein is CASSDGLAGLTDTQYF. The CDR3 coding sequence is TGTGCCAGCAGTGACGGGCTAGCGGGACTCACAGATACGCAGTATTTT.

This chain uses TRBV5-1 with TRBJ1-2, with D unresolved. CDR3 length: 13 residues. V was trimmed by 0 bases and J by 8 bases, leaving 11 bases between them. Germline V gene lookup returns CDR1 SGHRS and CDR2 YFSETQ. CDR3 DNA: TGCGCCAGCAGCTTGGTGCTGAGGTACGGCTACACCTTC. It specifies CASSLVLRYGYTF.

The CDR3 loop is CSAEDGSYEQYF. Written as DNA, the CDR3 is TGCAGTGCTGAGGACGGATCCTACGAGCAGTACTTC. The rearrangement links TRBV20-1 to TRBJ2-7; no reliable D call. This CDR3 region has 12 residues. With 5 bases removed from V and 1 base from J, the gap between germline ends came to 9 bases. Germline V gene data show CDR1 as DFQATT and CDR2 as SNEGSKA (reference sequence).